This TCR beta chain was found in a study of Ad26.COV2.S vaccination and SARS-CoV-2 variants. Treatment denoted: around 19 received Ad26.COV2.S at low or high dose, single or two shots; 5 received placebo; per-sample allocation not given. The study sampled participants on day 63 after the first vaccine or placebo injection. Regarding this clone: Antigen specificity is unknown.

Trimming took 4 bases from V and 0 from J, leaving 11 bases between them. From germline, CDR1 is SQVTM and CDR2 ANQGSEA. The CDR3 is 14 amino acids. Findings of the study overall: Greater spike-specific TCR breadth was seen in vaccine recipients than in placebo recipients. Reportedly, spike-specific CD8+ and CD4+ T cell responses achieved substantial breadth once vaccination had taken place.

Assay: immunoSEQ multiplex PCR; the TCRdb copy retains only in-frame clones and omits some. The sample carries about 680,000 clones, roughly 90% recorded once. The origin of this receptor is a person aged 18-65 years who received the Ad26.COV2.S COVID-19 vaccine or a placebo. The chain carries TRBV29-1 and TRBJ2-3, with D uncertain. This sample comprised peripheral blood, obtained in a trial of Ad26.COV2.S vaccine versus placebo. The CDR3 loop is CSVGGRYSTDTQYF. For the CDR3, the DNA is TGCAGCGTTGGGGGAAGGTATAGCACAGATACGCAGTATTTT.